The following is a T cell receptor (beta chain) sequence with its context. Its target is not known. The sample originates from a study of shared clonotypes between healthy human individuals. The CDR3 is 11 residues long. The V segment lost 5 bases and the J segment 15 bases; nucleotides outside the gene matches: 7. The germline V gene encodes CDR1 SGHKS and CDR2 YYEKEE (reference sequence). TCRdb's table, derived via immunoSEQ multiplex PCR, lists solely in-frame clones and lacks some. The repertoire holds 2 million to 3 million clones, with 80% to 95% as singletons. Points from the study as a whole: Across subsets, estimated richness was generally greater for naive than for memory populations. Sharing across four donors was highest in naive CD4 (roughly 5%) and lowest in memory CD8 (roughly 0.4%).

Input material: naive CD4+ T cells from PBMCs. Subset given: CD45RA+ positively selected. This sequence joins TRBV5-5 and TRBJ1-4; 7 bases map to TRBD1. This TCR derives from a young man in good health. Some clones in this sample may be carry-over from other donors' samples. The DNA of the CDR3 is TGTGCCAGCAGATCAGACAGGGTGGTGTTTTTT. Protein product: CASRSDRVVFF.